A single sample gave rise to the 16 T cell receptor beta chains below, sequenced in a study of CD8+CD57+ T cells in acquired aplastic anemia. Patients chosen for sequencing had shown CD8+CD57+ cell expansion by flow cytometry. The template for TCR beta VDJ and CDR3 sequence profiling was genomic DNA. TCRdb reprocessed the reads with MiXCR, giving one entry per CDR3 protein. Seen here are around 220,000 distinct CDR3 sequences, around 50% observed once, and the top ten hold just under 20%. Sequences were obtained from sorted CD4+, CD8+, or CD8+CD57+ T cells (not recorded which) from PBMCs. These receptors all stem from a human donor with aplastic anemia.

The chain uses TRBV30 and TRBJ2-1; D unclear. V lost 0 bases to trimming and J lost 7 bases, with 7 bases between them. The CDR3 consists of 12 residues. CDR1 is GTSNPN and CDR2 is SVGIG in the germline V gene (reference sequence). DNA for the CDR3: TGTGCCTGGAGTGTAGTAGGGAATGAGCAGTTCTTC. This encodes CAWSVVGNEQFF.

Comments on this clonotype: With a much larger clone just one base away, this may be a read error. The rearrangement uses TRBV6-5 and TRBJ2-3; perhaps TRBD1 as D (5 bases). The tail of the sequence fits TRBJ1-5 better, so the J call may be wrong. There are 14 residues in the CDR3. Germline lookup yields CDR1 MNHEY and CDR2 SVGAGI. The CDR3: CASSRGSPTDTQHF. The CDR3 DNA follows: TGTGCCAGCAGTCGGGGCTCGCCCACAGATACGCAGCATTTT.

The CDR3 protein is CAWELGPNEKLFF. DNA of the CDR3: TGTGCCTGGGAGCTCGGACCTAATGAAAAACTGTTTTTT. The gene calls are TRBV30 and TRBJ1-4; no reliable D call. V was shortened by 5 bases and J by 3 bases, with 10 bases between the two germline ends. The germline CDR1 and CDR2 sequences are GTSNPN and SVGIG (reference sequence). CDR3 length: 13 amino acids.

This clonotype was seen only once. Since a much larger clone is just one base distant, this may be a read error. The chain has TRBV7-9 and TRBJ1-5; the D is unclear. V was pared by 6 bases and J by 0 bases, with 12 bases between. This CDR3 contains 15 residues. CDR1 and CDR2 (germline): SEHNR, FQNEAQ (reference sequence). CDR3 in DNA: TGTGCCAGCAGTGAGTCCGGGGTTAGCAATCAGCCCCAGCATTTT. Its protein product is CASSESGVSNQPQHF.

This clonotype was seen a few times. The chain is built from TRBV15 and TRBJ1-2; no definite D call. The CDR3 spans 14 residues. Trimming shortened V by 3 bases and J by 1 base, and 9 bases separated the two germline ends. Germline CDR1 is LNHNV and CDR2 is YYDKDF (reference sequence). CDR3 region: CATSSPSRNYGYTF. In DNA, the CDR3 is TGTGCCACCAGCAGCCCCTCCCGTAACTATGGCTACACCTTC.

A few counts support this clonotype. The V call is TRBV19, the J call TRBJ1-1, with D tentatively TRBD1 (5 bases). With 1 base removed from V and 4 bases from J, the gap between germline ends came to 10 bases. The CDR3 length is 14 residues. The germline V gene has CDR1 LNHDA and CDR2 SQIVND (reference sequence). The CDR3 DNA is TGTGCCAGTAGTATAGGTTCAGGGATCACTGAAGCTTTCTTT. It encodes CASSIGSGITEAFF.

This chain connects TRBV28 to TRBJ1-1, with a tentative D call TRBD1 (6 bases). V was cut by 6 bases and J by 3 bases, with 11 bases left in between. Germline loops: CDR1 MDHEN, CDR2 SYDVKM. CDR3 length equals 13 residues. CDR3 region: CASSLKGDTEAFF. The CDR3 nucleotides are TGTGCCAGCAGCTTGAAGGGGGACACTGAAGCTTTCTTT.

To note about this clonotype: The junction departs from the called germline gene at one end, perhaps through a read error. The V gene is TRBV2, the J gene TRBJ1-2, with no clear D. Germline V CDR1 and CDR2: SNHLY, FYNNEI. The CDR3 is 12 amino acids. The chain's CDR3 is CASGEGRKGYTF. The CDR3 nucleotides are TGTGCCAGCGGTGAGGGAAGAAAAGGCTACACCTTC.

This clonotype came up many times. The chain is built from TRBV7-8 and TRBJ2-6, with D possibly being TRBD2 (5 bases). V was pared by 5 bases and J by 2 bases, with 16 bases between. The CDR3 runs 17 residues. Per germline, CDR1 SGHVS and CDR2 FQNEAQ. CDR3 loop: CASSPLEGNPGANVLTF. DNA for the CDR3: TGTGCCAGCAGCCCCCTCGAGGGAAACCCTGGGGCCAACGTCCTGACTTTC.

This sequence joins TRBV10-3 and TRBJ1-3, with D possibly TRBD1 on 5 matching bases. The CDR3 is made up of 17 amino acids. Germline V gene data show CDR1 as ENHRY and CDR2 as SYGVKD. V dropped 3 bases and J dropped 2 bases, with 17 bases sitting between them. CDR3 residues: CAISDESSGRPGNTIYF. The CDR3 region has the DNA TGTGCCATCAGTGATGAGTCATCGGGGCGGCCTGGAAACACCATATATTTT.

J is TRBJ1-2 and V is TRBV19, with unresolved D. V was trimmed by 0 bases and J by 3 bases, leaving 5 bases between them. The CDR3 sequence is 13 residues long. Germline loops: CDR1 LNHDA, CDR2 SQIVND (reference sequence). The CDR3 protein is CASSIDRYYGYTF. The CDR3 bases are TGTGCCAGTAGTATAGACAGATACTATGGCTACACCTTC.

The chain links TRBV10-3 to TRBJ2-2; the match to TRBD2 covers 10 bases. Per germline, CDR1 ENHRY and CDR2 SYGVKD. J gave up 8 bases and V 11 bases, and 5 bases lay outside the gene matches. This CDR3 is built from 12 residues. CDR3 in DNA: TGTGCCGGAAAGACTAGCGGGGGGGAGCTGTTTTTT. This translates into CAGKTSGGELFF.

Regarding this clonotype: A much more abundant neighbour one base away suggests this may be a read error. The chain employs TRBV12-3 or TRBV12-4 and TRBJ1-1; D is possibly TRBD1 (5 bases). This CDR3 has 11 residues. With 1 base removed from V and 11 bases from J, the gap between germline ends came to 8 bases. The CDR3 sequence is CASSLGGKAFF. As DNA, the CDR3 is TGTGCCAGCAGTTTAGGGGGGAAGGCTTTCTTT.

This clonotype was recorded a few times. This sequence joins TRBV28 and TRBJ2-7; 7 bases agree with TRBD1. The CDR3 is 15 residues long. From germline, CDR1 is MDHEN and CDR2 SYDVKM. The J segment lost 0 bases and the V segment lost 5 bases, leaving 7 bases of the junction unmatched. CDR3 in DNA: TGTGCCAGCAGTCGGACAGGAAGTAGCTCCTACGAGCAGTACTTC. Translation: CASSRTGSSSYEQYF.

The chain has TRBV19 and TRBJ1-4; D is unresolved. Germline values: CDR1 LNHDA, CDR2 SQIVND (reference sequence). The CDR3 sequence is 12 residues long. Trimming cost V 5 bases and J 8 bases, with 9 bases left between them. CDR3 nucleotide sequence: TGTGCCAGTAGTCACGGACGGGAAAAACTGTTTTTT. Translated, it gives CASSHGREKLFF. Full variable domain (remainder filled in from reference TRBV19 and TRBJ1-4): DGGITQSPKYLFRKEGQNVTLSCEQNLNHDAMYWYRQDPGQGLRLIYYSQIVNDFQKGDIAEGYSVSREKKESFPLTVTSAQKNPTAFYLCASSHGREKLFFGSGTQLSVL.

The V call is TRBV25-1, the J call TRBJ2-1; 9 bases are shared with TRBD2. This CDR3 has 18 residues. V lost 3 bases, J lost 2 bases, and 11 bases stayed unmatched. The V gene's germline CDR1 is MGHDK and CDR2 SYGVNS. The CDR3 protein is CASSESSGGANTYNEQFF. DNA of the CDR3: TGTGCCAGCAGTGAGAGTAGCGGGGGAGCTAACACCTACAATGAGCAGTTCTTC.